These T cell receptor beta chains were read from a single sample in a study of beta chain features in type 1 diabetes. The data were produced by immunoSEQ multiplex PCR, yet TCRdb's version contains in-frame clones alone and is incomplete. This table has approximately 140,000 clones, about 51% appearing once. The sequencing input was Tregs from blood. Receptor source: a man younger than 30 in good health. Both conserved end residues are part of each CDR3. Each record gives: V gene, clone size, D gene, J gene, CDR3 DNA, CDR3 protein. The D gene is left open where the match is weak. Clone size is not always given. Where it is, it says once, few, many or a class for expanded clones.

V gene: TRBV10-3; clone size: .; D gene: .; J gene: TRBJ2-7; CDR3 DNA: TGTGCCATCAGTGAGTCGAGCGGAGGGAAAGTCTACGAGCAGTACTTC; CDR3 protein: CAISESSGGKVYEQYF
V gene: TRBV5-1; clone size: .; D gene: .; J gene: TRBJ2-3; CDR3 DNA: TGCGCCAGCAGCTTGGCAGGGATTCATACGCAGTATTTT; CDR3 protein: CASSLAGIHTQYF
V gene: TRBV30; clone size: .; D gene: .; J gene: TRBJ2-5; CDR3 DNA: TGTGCCTGGAGTATAGGGGGGGCTGAGACCCAGTACTTC; CDR3 protein: CAWSIGGAETQYF
V gene: TRBV11-2; clone size: .; D gene: .; J gene: TRBJ1-2; CDR3 DNA: TGTGCCAGCAGCGCGAGGCGAGGCTACACCTTC; CDR3 protein: CASSARRGYTF
V gene: TRBV27; clone size: few; D gene: .; J gene: TRBJ1-2; CDR3 DNA: TGTGCCAGCAGTTTATACAGATCCTACAATGGCTACACCTTC; CDR3 protein: CASSLYRSYNGYTF
V gene: TRBV7-2; clone size: few; D gene: TRBD2; J gene: TRBJ2-7; CDR3 DNA: TGTGCCAGCAGCTTCGGACTAGGTGCCTACGAGCAGTACTTC; CDR3 protein: CASSFGLGAYEQYF
V gene: TRBV7-9; clone size: once; D gene: .; J gene: TRBJ1-2; CDR3 DNA: TGTGCCAGCACCCCAAGGGGGAGGGGCGATGGCTACACCTTC; CDR3 protein: CASTPRGRGDGYTF
V gene: TRBV10-3; clone size: .; D gene: TRBD1; J gene: TRBJ1-2; CDR3 DNA: TGTGCCATCAGCGAGGACAGGGGGGACTATGGCTACACCTTC; CDR3 protein: CAISEDRGDYGYTF
V gene: TRBV19; clone size: .; D gene: .; J gene: TRBJ1-6; CDR3 DNA: TGTGCCAGTAGGATGAGGACCTATAATTCACCCCTCCACTTT; CDR3 protein: CASRMRTYNSPLHF
V gene: TRBV11-2; clone size: few; D gene: .; J gene: TRBJ1-4; CDR3 DNA: TGTGCCAGCAGCTTAGGGCCAGTTGAAAAACTGTTTTTT; CDR3 protein: CASSLGPVEKLFF
V gene: TRBV18; clone size: .; D gene: TRBD1; J gene: TRBJ1-1; CDR3 DNA: TGTGCCAGCTCACCCCCCGGGACAGGGGGCACTGAAGCTTTCTTT; CDR3 protein: CASSPPGTGGTEAFF
V gene: TRBV29-1; clone size: .; D gene: .; J gene: TRBJ2-3; CDR3 DNA: TGCAGCGTTGAAGTACGGCAGGGAACGCAGTATTTT; CDR3 protein: CSVEVRQGTQYF
V gene: TRBV7-2; clone size: .; D gene: .; J gene: TRBJ1-5; CDR3 DNA: TGTGCCAGCAGCGTATCAGGGGTACAGCCCCAGCATTTT; CDR3 protein: CASSVSGVQPQHF
V gene: TRBV7-9; clone size: .; D gene: .; J gene: TRBJ2-1; CDR3 DNA: TGTGCAACCCAGCGGACCTACTCCTACAATGAGCAGTTCTTC; CDR3 protein: CATQRTYSYNEQFF
V gene: TRBV4-2; clone size: .; D gene: .; J gene: TRBJ2-5; CDR3 DNA: TGTGCCAGCAGCCAAGAACCGGGGGAGCTCGGAACGGGGACCCAGTACTTC; CDR3 protein: CASSQEPGELGTGTQYF
V gene: TRBV10-3; clone size: .; D gene: .; J gene: TRBJ2-7; CDR3 DNA: TGTGCCATCAGTGAGTCGGCCAGGGGCGACGAGCAGTACTTC; CDR3 protein: CAISESARGDEQYF
V gene: TRBV18; clone size: .; D gene: TRBD1; J gene: TRBJ1-1; CDR3 DNA: TGTGCCAGCTCACCAATCGGACAGGGGGACACTGAAGCTTTCTTT; CDR3 protein: CASSPIGQGDTEAFF
V gene: TRBV5-1; clone size: .; D gene: .; J gene: TRBJ2-7; CDR3 DNA: TGCGCCAGCAGCGTGACAGGTGTTTCCTACGAGCAGTACTTC; CDR3 protein: CASSVTGVSYEQYF
V gene: TRBV4-1; clone size: .; D gene: TRBD1; J gene: TRBJ2-2; CDR3 DNA: TGCGCCAGCAGCCAAGATGCCCGACAGGGGGATTACACCGGGGAGCTGTTTTTT; CDR3 protein: CASSQDARQGDYTGELFF
V gene: TRBV2; clone size: .; D gene: TRBD2; J gene: TRBJ2-1; CDR3 DNA: TGTGCCAGCAGCTTCGGGACTAGGACTGAGCAGTTCTTC; CDR3 protein: CASSFGTRTEQFF
V gene: TRBV7-2; clone size: few; D gene: .; J gene: TRBJ1-4; CDR3 DNA: TGTGCCAGCAGCGGGCAGTATAATGAAAAACTGTTTTTT; CDR3 protein: CASSGQYNEKLFF
V gene: TRBV28; clone size: .; D gene: .; J gene: TRBJ2-7; CDR3 DNA: TGTGCCAGCAGTTCGCCCCCGGGAGTGGGTGGAAGAGGCTACGAGCAGTACTTC; CDR3 protein: CASSSPPGVGGRGYEQYF
V gene: TRBV19; clone size: .; D gene: TRBD1; J gene: TRBJ2-7; CDR3 DNA: TGTGCCAGTAGCGCGACAGGGCCCGAGCAGTACTTC; CDR3 protein: CASSATGPEQYF
V gene: TRBV29-1; clone size: .; D gene: TRBD1; J gene: TRBJ2-7; CDR3 DNA: TGCAGCGTTGTACCACAGGGGGCCCCCTACGAGCAGTACTTC; CDR3 protein: CSVVPQGAPYEQYF
V gene: TRBV6-1; clone size: .; D gene: TRBD1; J gene: TRBJ2-7; CDR3 DNA: TGTGCCAGCAGGTCCGGGACAGGGGGCGCCTACGAGCAGTACTTC; CDR3 protein: CASRSGTGGAYEQYF
V gene: TRBV7-9; clone size: .; D gene: .; J gene: TRBJ2-3; CDR3 DNA: TGTGCCAGCAGCTTATTTTCCGGGAGCACAGATACGCAGTATTTT; CDR3 protein: CASSLFSGSTDTQYF
V gene: TRBV5-1; clone size: .; D gene: TRBD1; J gene: TRBJ1-1; CDR3 DNA: TGCGCCAGCAGTCTTACAGGGGCGAACACTGAAGCTTTCTTT; CDR3 protein: CASSLTGANTEAFF
V gene: TRBV5-1; clone size: .; D gene: TRBD2; J gene: TRBJ2-5; CDR3 DNA: TGCGCCAGCAGCTCAGGCGCATTAGCGGGGGAGACCCAGTACTTC; CDR3 protein: CASSSGALAGETQYF
V gene: TRBV5-6; clone size: .; D gene: .; J gene: TRBJ2-5; CDR3 DNA: TGTGCCAGCAGCTTAGGACTATCAGAGACCCAGTACTTC; CDR3 protein: CASSLGLSETQYF
V gene: TRBV27; clone size: few; D gene: .; J gene: TRBJ1-2; CDR3 DNA: TGTGCCAGCAGTTTTCAGGGAGGGGCCTACACCTTC; CDR3 protein: CASSFQGGAYTF
V gene: TRBV1; clone size: .; D gene: .; J gene: TRBJ1-1; CDR3 DNA: TGCAGTCAGACAGGTCCGAACACTGAAGCTTTCTTT; CDR3 protein: CSQTGPNTEAFF
V gene: TRBV7-3; clone size: .; D gene: .; J gene: TRBJ2-2; CDR3 DNA: TGTGCCAGCAGCTTTCAACAGGCGGGACTCACCGGGGAGCTGTTTTTT; CDR3 protein: CASSFQQAGLTGELFF
V gene: TRBV7-2; clone size: .; D gene: .; J gene: TRBJ2-1; CDR3 DNA: TGTGCCAGCAGCTTAGTGGCGGGCACCTACAATGAGCAGTTCTTC; CDR3 protein: CASSLVAGTYNEQFF
V gene: TRBV5-4; clone size: .; D gene: .; J gene: TRBJ2-1; CDR3 DNA: TGTGCCAGCAGCTGGGGGAGGACCCTTAACAATGAGCAGTTCTTC; CDR3 protein: CASSWGRTLNNEQFF
V gene: TRBV29-1; clone size: few; D gene: TRBD2; J gene: TRBJ2-5; CDR3 DNA: TGCAGCGTTGGCATCGGGACTAGCGGGAGTGAGACCCAGTACTTC; CDR3 protein: CSVGIGTSGSETQYF
V gene: TRBV29-1; clone size: .; D gene: TRBD2; J gene: TRBJ2-1; CDR3 DNA: TGCAGCACGTGGGGACTAGCGGGAGGGGGTGAGCAGTTCTTC; CDR3 protein: CSTWGLAGGGEQFF
V gene: TRBV5-6; clone size: .; D gene: .; J gene: TRBJ2-3; CDR3 DNA: TGTGCCAGTAACCGGCTAGGAAATACGCAGTATTTT; CDR3 protein: CASNRLGNTQYF
V gene: TRBV5-1; clone size: .; D gene: .; J gene: TRBJ2-7; CDR3 DNA: TGCGCCAGCAGTAACAGCTACGAGCAGTACTTC; CDR3 protein: CASSNSYEQYF
V gene: TRBV20-1; clone size: few; D gene: .; J gene: TRBJ2-7; CDR3 DNA: TGCAGTGCTAGAGGCCGGGACGAGCAGTACTTC; CDR3 protein: CSARGRDEQYF